This paragraph reports one T cell receptor (beta chain). Its antigen is as yet unknown. PCR employed 60 Vbeta and 13 Jbeta primers. Method: immunoSEQ multiplex PCR; TCRdb's copy keeps in-frame clones and lacks some. The sample includes about 130,000 clones. These data originate in a study of cytomegalovirus exposure and HLA in healthy donors. General study points: One later analysis reportedly identified an Asian-associated ancestry cluster that showed fewer N-insertions than the roughly 700-donor mean.

V lost 3 bases to trimming and J lost 2 bases, with 7 bases between them. This CDR3 contains 13 residues. CDR1 LNHDA and CDR2 SQIVND come from the germline V gene (reference sequence). Source material: PBMCs. The chain combines TRBV19 with TRBJ2-5, with no clear D. The clonotype originates from a woman aged 40-49 years in good health and CMV-seropositive. As DNA, the CDR3 is TGTGCCAGTAGTATGGTCCGGCAAGAGACCCAGTACTTC. This codes for CASSMVRQETQYF.